The clone carrying this T cell receptor (beta chain) has only a few counts. Its antigen is unidentified. All of the isolated RNA was reverse transcribed, so expressed TCRB transcripts were sequenced. Method: immunoSEQ multiplex PCR; TCRdb's copy keeps in-frame clones and lacks some. This sample has fewer than 500,000 clones, with roughly 13% found just once. Germline V gives CDR1 SGDLS, CDR2 YYNGEE. Trimming took 3 bases from V and 0 from J, leaving 12 bases between them. This CDR3 has 15 amino acids. These data originate in a study of beta chain features in type 1 diabetes. Study-wide results and caveats: PCR might preferentially amplify shorter templates, equally in patients and controls. Across patients, naive, central memory and Treg TCRB repertoires exhibited apparently greater similarity than was observed across healthy donors. Shortening that was moderate but significant affected the TCRB CDR3s of Type 1 diabetes patients in all four CD4+ subsets.

The V call is TRBV9, the J call TRBJ1-1; D remains unclear. Specimen: naive CD4+ T cells from blood. This clonotype was sampled from a man aged 30 to 39 in good health. The CDR3 DNA reads as TGTGCCAGCAGCGGCCGTGGTGGCGTGAACACTGAAGCTTTCTTT. It translates to CASSGRGGVNTEAFF.